What follows is one T cell receptor (beta chain) and its context. This sample was taken from a study of blood T cell repertoires in COVID-19. Across the whole study: In each case, the material was cDNA or gDNA derived from T cells, B-cell-depleted T cells, or PBMCs.

CDR3 length: 16 amino acids. CDR1 LGHDT and CDR2 YNNKEL come from the germline V gene (reference sequence). V lost 4 bases to trimming and J lost 3 bases, with 18 bases between them. Per the study methods: Cell counts per sample came from amplifying reference gene primers. This table comes from immunoSEQ multiplex PCR, and its TCRdb copy is limited to in-frame clones, with some not included. V, J and clone size were drawn from that table, and D and trimming were deduced from the DNA. Of over 200,000 clones in the sample, approximately 82% are singletons; the top ten hold roughly 5.7%. The origin of this receptor is a man older than 75 with acute or convalescent COVID-19. Sample: peripheral blood. The chain is built from TRBV3-1 (or the pseudogene TRBV3-2) and TRBJ1-2; D perhaps matches TRBD1 (6 bases). Here the CDR3 reads CASSRGTTSGHYGYTF. The CDR3, as DNA: TGTGCCAGCAGCCGGGGGACAACATCAGGGCACTATGGCTACACCTTC.